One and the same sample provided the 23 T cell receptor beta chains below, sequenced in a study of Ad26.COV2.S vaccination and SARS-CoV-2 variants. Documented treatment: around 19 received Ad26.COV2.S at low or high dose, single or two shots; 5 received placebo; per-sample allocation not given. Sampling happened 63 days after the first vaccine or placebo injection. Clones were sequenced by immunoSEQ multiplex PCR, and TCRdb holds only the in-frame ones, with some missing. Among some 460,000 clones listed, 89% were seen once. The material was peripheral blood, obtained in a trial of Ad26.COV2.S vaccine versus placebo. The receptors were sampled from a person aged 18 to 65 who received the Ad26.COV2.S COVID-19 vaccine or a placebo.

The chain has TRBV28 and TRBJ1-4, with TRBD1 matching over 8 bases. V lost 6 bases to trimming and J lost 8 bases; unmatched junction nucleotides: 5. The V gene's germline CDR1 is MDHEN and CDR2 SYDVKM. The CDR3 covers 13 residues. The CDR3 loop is CASRQGGMEKLFF. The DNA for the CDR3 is TGTGCCAGCAGACAGGGGGGGATGGAAAAACTGTTTTTT.

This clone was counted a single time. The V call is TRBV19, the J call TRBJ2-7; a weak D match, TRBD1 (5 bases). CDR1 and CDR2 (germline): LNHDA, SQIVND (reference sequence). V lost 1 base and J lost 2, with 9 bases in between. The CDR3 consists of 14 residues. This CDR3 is CASSIAQAPYEQYF. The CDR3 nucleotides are TGTGCCAGTAGTATAGCACAGGCCCCCTACGAGCAGTACTTC.

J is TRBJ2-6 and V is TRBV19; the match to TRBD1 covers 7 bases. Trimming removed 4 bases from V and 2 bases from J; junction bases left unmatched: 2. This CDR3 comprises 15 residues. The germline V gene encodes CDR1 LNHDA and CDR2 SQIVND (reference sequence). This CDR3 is CASSTQGAGANVLTF. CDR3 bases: TGTGCCAGTAGTACCCAGGGGGCTGGGGCCAACGTCCTGACTTTC.

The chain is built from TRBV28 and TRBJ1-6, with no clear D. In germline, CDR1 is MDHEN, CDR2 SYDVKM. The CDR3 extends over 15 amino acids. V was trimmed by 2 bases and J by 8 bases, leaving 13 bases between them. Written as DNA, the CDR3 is TGTGCCAGCAGTTTAGGGGTTGCCGGGGATTCACCCCTCCACTTT. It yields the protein CASSLGVAGDSPLHF.

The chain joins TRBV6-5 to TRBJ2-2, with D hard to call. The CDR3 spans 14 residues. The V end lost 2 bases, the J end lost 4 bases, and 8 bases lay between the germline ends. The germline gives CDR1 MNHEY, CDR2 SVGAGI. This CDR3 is CASSYHRGTGELFF. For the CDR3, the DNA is TGTGCCAGCAGTTACCATCGCGGCACCGGGGAGCTGTTTTTT.

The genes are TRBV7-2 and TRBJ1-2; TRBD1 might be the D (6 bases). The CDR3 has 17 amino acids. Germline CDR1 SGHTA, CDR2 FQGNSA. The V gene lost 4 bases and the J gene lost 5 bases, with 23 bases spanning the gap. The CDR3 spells CASSSNVQGPRRYGYTF. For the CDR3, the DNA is TGTGCCAGCAGCTCAAACGTTCAGGGGCCAAGAAGATATGGCTACACCTTC. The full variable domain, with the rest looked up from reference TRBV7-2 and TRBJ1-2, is GAGVSQSPSNKVTEKGKDVELRCDPISGHTALYWYRQSLGQGLEFLIYFQGNSAPDKSGLPSDRFSAERTGGSVSTLTIQRTQQEDSAVYLCASSSNVQGPRRYGYTFGSGTRLTVV.

The CDR3 is CASSSRGRVGAGYGYTF. DNA for the CDR3: TGTGCCAGCAGTTCACGTGGCAGGGTTGGGGCGGGGTATGGCTACACCTTC. V is TRBV27 and J is TRBJ1-2, with D tentatively TRBD1 (5 bases). The length of the CDR3 is 17 residues. V was clipped by 4 bases and J by 5 bases, with 23 bases between them. From germline, CDR1 is MNHEY and CDR2 SMNVEV (reference sequence).

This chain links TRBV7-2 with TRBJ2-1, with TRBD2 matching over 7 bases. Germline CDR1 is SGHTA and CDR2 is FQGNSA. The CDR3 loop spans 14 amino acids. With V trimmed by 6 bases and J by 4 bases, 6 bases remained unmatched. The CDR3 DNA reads TGTGCCAGCAGACTACTAGCGCCGTACAATGAGCAGTTCTTC. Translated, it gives CASRLLAPYNEQFF.

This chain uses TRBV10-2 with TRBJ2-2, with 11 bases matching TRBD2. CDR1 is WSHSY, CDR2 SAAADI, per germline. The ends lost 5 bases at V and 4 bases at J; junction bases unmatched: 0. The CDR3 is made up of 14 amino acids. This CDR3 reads CASSLAGGTGELFF. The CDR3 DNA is TGCGCCAGCAGTCTAGCGGGAGGCACCGGGGAGCTGTTTTTT.

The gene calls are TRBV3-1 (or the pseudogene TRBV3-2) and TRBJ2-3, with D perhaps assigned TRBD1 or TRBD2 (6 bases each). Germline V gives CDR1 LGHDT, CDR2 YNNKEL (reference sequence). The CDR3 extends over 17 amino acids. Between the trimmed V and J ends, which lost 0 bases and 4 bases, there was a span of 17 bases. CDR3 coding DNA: TGTGCCAGCAGCCAAGATTGGGGGGCAGGGGTCGCAGATACGCAGTATTTT. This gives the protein CASSQDWGAGVADTQYF.

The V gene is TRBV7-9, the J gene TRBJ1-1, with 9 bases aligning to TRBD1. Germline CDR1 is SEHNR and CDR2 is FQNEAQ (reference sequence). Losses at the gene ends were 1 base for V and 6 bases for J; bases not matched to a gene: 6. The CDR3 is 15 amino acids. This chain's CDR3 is CASSLGDRVSSEAFF. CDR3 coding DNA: TGTGCCAGCAGCTTAGGGGACAGGGTATCGTCTGAAGCTTTCTTT. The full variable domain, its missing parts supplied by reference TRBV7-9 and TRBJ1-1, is DTGVSQNPRHKITKRGQNVTFRCDPISEHNRLYWYRQTLGQGPEFLTYFQNEAQLEKSRLLSDRFSAERPKGSFSTLEIQRTEQGDSAMYLCASSLGDRVSSEAFFGQGTRLTVV.

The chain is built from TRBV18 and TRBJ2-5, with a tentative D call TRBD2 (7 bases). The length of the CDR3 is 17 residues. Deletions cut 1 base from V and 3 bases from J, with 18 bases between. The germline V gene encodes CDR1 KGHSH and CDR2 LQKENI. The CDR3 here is CASSPLRTREGEETQYF. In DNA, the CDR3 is TGTGCCAGCTCACCACTACGGACTAGGGAGGGGGAAGAGACCCAGTACTTC.

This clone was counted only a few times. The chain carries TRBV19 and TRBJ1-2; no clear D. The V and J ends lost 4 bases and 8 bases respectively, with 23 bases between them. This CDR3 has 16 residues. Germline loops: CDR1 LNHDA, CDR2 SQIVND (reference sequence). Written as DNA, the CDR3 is TGTGCCAGTAGTAAGGTTGAGGGTCGTGCTAAAAGAGGCTACACCTTC. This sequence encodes CASSKVEGRAKRGYTF.

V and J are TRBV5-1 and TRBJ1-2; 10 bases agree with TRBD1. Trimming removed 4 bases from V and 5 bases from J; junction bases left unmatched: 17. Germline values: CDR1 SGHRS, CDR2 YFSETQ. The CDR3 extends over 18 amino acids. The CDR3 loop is CASSPIRDRGYMGYGYTF. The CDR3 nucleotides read TGCGCCAGCAGCCCAATCCGGGACAGGGGTTATATGGGTTATGGCTACACCTTC.

The DNA for the CDR3 is TGTGCCAGCAGCCGGCCCGACAGGGTGACCGGGGAGCTGTTTTTT. Its protein is CASSRPDRVTGELFF. The J gene is TRBJ2-2, the V gene TRBV13, with TRBD1 matching over 7 bases. Trimming at V came to 5 bases and at J to 5 bases, leaving 8 bases not matched to a gene. CDR1 is PRHDT and CDR2 is FYEKMQ in the germline V gene (reference sequence). The CDR3 is 15 residues long. Together with reference TRBV13 and TRBJ2-2, the CDR3 gives the full variable domain: AAGVIQSPRHLIKEKRETATLKCYPIPRHDTVYWYQQGPGQDPQFLISFYEKMQSDKGSIPDRFSAQQFSDYHSELNMSSLELGDSALYFCASSRPDRVTGELFFGEGSRLTVL.

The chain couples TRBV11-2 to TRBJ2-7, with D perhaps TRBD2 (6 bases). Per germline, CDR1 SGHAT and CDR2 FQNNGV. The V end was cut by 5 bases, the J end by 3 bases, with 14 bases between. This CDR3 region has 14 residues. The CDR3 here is CASSAPGLHYEQYF. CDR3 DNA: TGTGCCAGCAGCGCTCCGGGACTCCACTACGAGCAGTACTTC.

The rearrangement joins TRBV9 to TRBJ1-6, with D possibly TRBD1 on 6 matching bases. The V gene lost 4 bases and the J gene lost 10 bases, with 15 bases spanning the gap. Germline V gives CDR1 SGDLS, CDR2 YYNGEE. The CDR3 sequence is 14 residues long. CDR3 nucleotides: TGTGCCAGCAGCCTCCAGGACAGACGCTCACCCCTCCACTTT. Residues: CASSLQDRRSPLHF. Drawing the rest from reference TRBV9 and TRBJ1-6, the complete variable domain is DSGVTQTPKHLITATGQRVTLRCSPRSGDLSVYWYQQSLDQGLQFLIQYYNGEERAKGNILERFSAQQFPDLHSELNLSSLELGDSALYFCASSLQDRRSPLHFGNGTRLTVT.

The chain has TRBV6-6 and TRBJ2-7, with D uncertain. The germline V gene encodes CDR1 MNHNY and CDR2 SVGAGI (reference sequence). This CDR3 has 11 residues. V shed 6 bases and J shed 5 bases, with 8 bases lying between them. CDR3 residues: CASSLTHEQYF. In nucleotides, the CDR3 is TGTGCCAGCAGCCTCACCCACGAGCAGTACTTC.

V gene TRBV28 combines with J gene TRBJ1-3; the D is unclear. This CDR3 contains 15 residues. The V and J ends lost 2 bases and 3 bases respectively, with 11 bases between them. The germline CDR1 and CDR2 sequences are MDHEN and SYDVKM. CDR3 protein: CASSLEGLIGNTIYF. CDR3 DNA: TGTGCCAGCAGTTTAGAAGGACTTATTGGAAACACCATATATTTT. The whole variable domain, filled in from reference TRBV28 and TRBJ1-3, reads DVKVTQSSRYLVKRTGEKVFLECVQDMDHENMFWYRQDPGLGLRLIYFSYDVKMKEKGDIPEGYSVSREKKERFSLILESASTNQTSMYLCASSLEGLIGNTIYFGEGSWLTVV.

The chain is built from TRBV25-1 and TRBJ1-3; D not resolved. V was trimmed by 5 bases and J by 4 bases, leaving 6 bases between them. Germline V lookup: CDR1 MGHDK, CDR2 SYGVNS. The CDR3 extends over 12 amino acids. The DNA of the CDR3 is TGTGCCAGCAGTTACGACGGAAACACCATATATTTT. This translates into CASSYDGNTIYF.

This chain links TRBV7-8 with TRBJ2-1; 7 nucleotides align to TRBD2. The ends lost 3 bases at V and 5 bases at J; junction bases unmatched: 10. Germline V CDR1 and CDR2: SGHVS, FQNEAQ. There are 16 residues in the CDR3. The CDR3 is CASSFVGGRGHNEQFF. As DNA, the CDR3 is TGTGCCAGCAGCTTTGTGGGAGGGCGGGGACACAATGAGCAGTTCTTC.

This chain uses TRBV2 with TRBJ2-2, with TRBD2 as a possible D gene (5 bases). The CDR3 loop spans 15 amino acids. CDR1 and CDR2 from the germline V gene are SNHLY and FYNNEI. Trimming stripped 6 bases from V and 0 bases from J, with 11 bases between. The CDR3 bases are TGTGCCAGCAGACGGGAAGCGGCGAACACCGGGGAGCTGTTTTTT. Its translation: CASRREAANTGELFF. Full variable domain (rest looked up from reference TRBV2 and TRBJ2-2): EPEVTQTPSHQVTQMGQEVILRCVPISNHLYFYWYRQILGQKVEFLVSFYNNEISEKSEIFDDQFSVERPDGSNFTLKIRSTKLEDSAMYFCASRREAANTGELFFGEGSRLTVL.

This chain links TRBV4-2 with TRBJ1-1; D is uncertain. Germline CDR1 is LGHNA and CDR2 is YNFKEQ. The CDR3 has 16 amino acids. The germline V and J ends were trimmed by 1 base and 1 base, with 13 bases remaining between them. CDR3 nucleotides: TGTGCCAGCAGCCAAGGTCCGGGAGCAGAGAACACTGAAGCTTTCTTT. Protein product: CASSQGPGAENTEAFF.